This is a list of T cell receptor beta chains from one sample in a study of blood T cell repertoires in COVID-19. Assay: immunoSEQ multiplex PCR; the TCRdb copy retains only in-frame clones and omits some. The table includes fewer than 300,000 clones, roughly 85% detected once. Material for sequencing was peripheral blood. The receptors stem from a human donor in a cohort sampled during active COVID-19. The CDR3 runs from the conserved cysteine through the conserved F or W. D genes are given only for firm matches. Not all rows give a size; the values are once, few, many and, for expanded clones, a class.

clone size: NA
V gene: TRBV6-5
D gene: TRBD1
J gene: TRBJ1-2
CDR3 DNA: TGTGCCAGCAGTTACGGGACAGGGCTCTACGGCTACACCTTC
CDR3 protein: CASSYGTGLYGYTF

clone size: NA
V gene: TRBV5-1
D gene: NA
J gene: TRBJ2-7
CDR3 DNA: TGCGCCAGCAGCTCACAGGGCTACGAGCAGTACTTC
CDR3 protein: CASSSQGYEQYF

clone size: NA
V gene: TRBV23-1
D gene: NA
J gene: TRBJ2-3
CDR3 DNA: TGCGCCAGCGCCCACTTAGTTTCAGATACGCAGTATTTT
CDR3 protein: CASAHLVSDTQYF

clone size: NA
V gene: TRBV19
D gene: TRBD2
J gene: TRBJ2-1
CDR3 DNA: TGTGCCAGTAGTATTTTCGGACTAGCGGGGTACAATGAGCAGTTCTTC
CDR3 protein: CASSIFGLAGYNEQFF

clone size: NA
V gene: TRBV30
D gene: TRBD1
J gene: TRBJ2-2
CDR3 DNA: TGTGCCTGGAGGGGCCAGGGGGTAGCGACCGGGGAGCTGTTTTTT
CDR3 protein: CAWRGQGVATGELFF

clone size: NA
V gene: TRBV2
D gene: TRBD2
J gene: TRBJ2-1
CDR3 DNA: TGTGCCAGCAGCCCAGGGACTAGCAGCTACAATGAGCAGTTCTTC
CDR3 protein: CASSPGTSSYNEQFF

clone size: once
V gene: TRBV2
D gene: NA
J gene: TRBJ1-1
CDR3 DNA: TGTGCCAGCAGTGGACATACTGAAGCTTTCTTT
CDR3 protein: CASSGHTEAFF

clone size: NA
V gene: TRBV5-4
D gene: NA
J gene: TRBJ2-1
CDR3 DNA: TGTGCCAGCAGCTTGTTAGAATTAGATGAGCAGTTCTTC
CDR3 protein: CASSLLELDEQFF

clone size: NA
V gene: TRBV5-5
D gene: TRBD1
J gene: TRBJ1-2
CDR3 DNA: TGTGCCAGCAGCCGGACAGGGGGCGGTAACTATGGCTACACCTTC
CDR3 protein: CASSRTGGGNYGYTF

clone size: NA
V gene: TRBV18
D gene: TRBD1
J gene: TRBJ2-5
CDR3 DNA: TGTGCCAGCTCACCAGTATTGGACAGGTCGAAGGAGACCCAGTACTTC
CDR3 protein: CASSPVLDRSKETQYF

clone size: few
V gene: TRBV5-6
D gene: NA
J gene: TRBJ1-5
CDR3 DNA: TGTGCCAGCAGCTTAGGTACGAGCGGCTTTTCGCCCCAGCATTTT
CDR3 protein: CASSLGTSGFSPQHF

clone size: once
V gene: TRBV18
D gene: TRBD1
J gene: TRBJ1-2
CDR3 DNA: TGTGCCAGCTCTTGGACAGGGGACAACTATGGCTACACCTTC
CDR3 protein: CASSWTGDNYGYTF

clone size: NA
V gene: TRBV7-2
D gene: NA
J gene: TRBJ2-7
CDR3 DNA: TGTGCCATCGAGGGCGGGACGAGCTCCTACGAGCAGTACTTC
CDR3 protein: CAIEGGTSSYEQYF

clone size: NA
V gene: TRBV6-5
D gene: NA
J gene: TRBJ2-7
CDR3 DNA: TGTGCCAGCAGGGCGGACTCACCGGGCTACGAGCAGTACTTC
CDR3 protein: CASRADSPGYEQYF

clone size: NA
V gene: TRBV4-2
D gene: NA
J gene: TRBJ1-2
CDR3 DNA: TGTGCCAGCAGCCAAGACAGAAGTAACTATGGCTACACCTTC
CDR3 protein: CASSQDRSNYGYTF

clone size: NA
V gene: TRBV18
D gene: TRBD1
J gene: TRBJ1-3
CDR3 DNA: TGTGCCAGCTCACTACAACCAACAGGGGTCTCTGGAAACACCATATATTTT
CDR3 protein: CASSLQPTGVSGNTIYF

clone size: NA
V gene: TRBV28
D gene: NA
J gene: TRBJ1-1
CDR3 DNA: TGTGCCAGCAGTTTATCTCCGAACACTGAAGCTTTCTTT
CDR3 protein: CASSLSPNTEAFF

clone size: NA
V gene: TRBV3-1/TRBV3-2
D gene: NA
J gene: TRBJ2-7
CDR3 DNA: TGTGCCAGCAGCCATACACCTCAGCGACAGTTATACGAGCAGTACTTC
CDR3 protein: CASSHTPQRQLYEQYF

clone size: NA
V gene: TRBV5-4
D gene: NA
J gene: TRBJ1-2
CDR3 DNA: TGTGCCAGCAGGGGAGCGGGACAAAACTATGGCTACACCTTC
CDR3 protein: CASRGAGQNYGYTF

clone size: NA
V gene: TRBV4-2
D gene: NA
J gene: TRBJ2-7
CDR3 DNA: TGTGCCAGCAGCCATACAGGGTCCTCCTACGAGCAGTACTTC
CDR3 protein: CASSHTGSSYEQYF